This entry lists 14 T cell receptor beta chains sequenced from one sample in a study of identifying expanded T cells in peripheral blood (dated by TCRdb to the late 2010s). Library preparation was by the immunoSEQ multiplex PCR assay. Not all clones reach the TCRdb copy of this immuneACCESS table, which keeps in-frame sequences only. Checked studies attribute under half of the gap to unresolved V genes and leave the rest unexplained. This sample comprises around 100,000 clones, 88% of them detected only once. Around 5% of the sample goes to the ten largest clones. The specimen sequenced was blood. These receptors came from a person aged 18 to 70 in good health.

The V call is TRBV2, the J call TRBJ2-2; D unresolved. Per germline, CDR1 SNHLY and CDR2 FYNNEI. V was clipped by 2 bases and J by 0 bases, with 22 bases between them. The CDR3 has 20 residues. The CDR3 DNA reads TGTGCCAGCAGTGAAAAGTGGGTAGGGCTACCTCGCGCGAACACCGGGGAGCTGTTTTTT. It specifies CASSEKWVGLPRANTGELFF.

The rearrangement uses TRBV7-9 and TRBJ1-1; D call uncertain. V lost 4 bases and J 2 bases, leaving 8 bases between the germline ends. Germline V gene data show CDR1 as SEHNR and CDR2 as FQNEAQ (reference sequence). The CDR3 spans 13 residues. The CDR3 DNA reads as TGTGCCAGCAGCTCCATAGGAAACACTGAAGCTTTCTTT. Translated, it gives CASSSIGNTEAFF. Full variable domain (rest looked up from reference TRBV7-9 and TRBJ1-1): DTGVSQNPRHKITKRGQNVTFRCDPISEHNRLYWYRQTLGQGPEFLTYFQNEAQLEKSRLLSDRFSAERPKGSFSTLEIQRTEQGDSAMYLCASSSIGNTEAFFGQGTRLTVV.

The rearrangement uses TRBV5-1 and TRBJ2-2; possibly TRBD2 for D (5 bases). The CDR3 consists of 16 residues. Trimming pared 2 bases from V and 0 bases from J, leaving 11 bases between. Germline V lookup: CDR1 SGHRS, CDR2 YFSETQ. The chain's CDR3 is CASSFGLEANTGELFF. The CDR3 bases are TGCGCCAGCAGCTTCGGACTGGAAGCGAACACCGGGGAGCTGTTTTTT.

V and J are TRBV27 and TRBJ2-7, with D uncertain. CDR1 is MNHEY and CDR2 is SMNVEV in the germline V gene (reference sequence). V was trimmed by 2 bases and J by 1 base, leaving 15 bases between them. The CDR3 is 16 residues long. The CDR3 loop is CASSLTSSVPSYEQYF. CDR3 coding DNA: TGTGCCAGCAGTTTAACCTCGTCAGTGCCTTCCTACGAGCAGTACTTC.

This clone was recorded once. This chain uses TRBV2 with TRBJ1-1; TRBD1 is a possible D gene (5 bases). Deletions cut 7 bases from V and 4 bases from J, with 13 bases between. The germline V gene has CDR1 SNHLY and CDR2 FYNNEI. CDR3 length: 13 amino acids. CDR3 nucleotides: TGTGCCAGCATTTTAGACAGTGGCACTGAAGCTTTCTTT. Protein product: CASILDSGTEAFF.

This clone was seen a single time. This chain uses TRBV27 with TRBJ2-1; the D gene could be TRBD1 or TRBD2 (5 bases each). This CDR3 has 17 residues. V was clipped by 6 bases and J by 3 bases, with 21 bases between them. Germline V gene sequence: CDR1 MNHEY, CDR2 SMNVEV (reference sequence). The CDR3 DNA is TGTGCCAGCAGCCCCTCGGGACCCGGTATGGTCTACAATGAGCAGTTCTTC. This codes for CASSPSGPGMVYNEQFF.

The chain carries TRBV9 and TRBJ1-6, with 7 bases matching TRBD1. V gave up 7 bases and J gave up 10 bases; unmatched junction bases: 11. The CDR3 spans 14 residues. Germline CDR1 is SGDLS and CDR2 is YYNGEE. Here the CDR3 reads CASRRDSNGSPLHF. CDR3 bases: TGTGCCAGCCGCCGGGACAGCAATGGATCACCCCTCCACTTT.

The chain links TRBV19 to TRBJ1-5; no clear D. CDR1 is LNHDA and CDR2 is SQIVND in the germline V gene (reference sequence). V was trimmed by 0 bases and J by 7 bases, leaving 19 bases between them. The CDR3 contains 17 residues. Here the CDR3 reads CASSIDSAPPVNQPQHF. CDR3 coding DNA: TGTGCCAGTAGTATAGATAGTGCCCCCCCGGTAAACCAGCCCCAGCATTTT.

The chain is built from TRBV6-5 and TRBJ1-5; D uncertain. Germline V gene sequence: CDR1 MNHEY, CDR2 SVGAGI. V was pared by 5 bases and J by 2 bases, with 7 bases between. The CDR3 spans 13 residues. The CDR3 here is CASSNNGNQPQHF. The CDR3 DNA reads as TGTGCCAGCAGTAATAATGGCAATCAGCCCCAGCATTTT.

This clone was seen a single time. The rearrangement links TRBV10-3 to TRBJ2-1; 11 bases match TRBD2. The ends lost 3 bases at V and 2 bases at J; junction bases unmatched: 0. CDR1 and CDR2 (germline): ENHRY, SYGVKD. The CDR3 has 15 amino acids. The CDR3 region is CAISELAGAYNEQFF. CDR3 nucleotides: TGTGCCATCAGTGAACTAGCGGGGGCCTACAATGAGCAGTTCTTC.

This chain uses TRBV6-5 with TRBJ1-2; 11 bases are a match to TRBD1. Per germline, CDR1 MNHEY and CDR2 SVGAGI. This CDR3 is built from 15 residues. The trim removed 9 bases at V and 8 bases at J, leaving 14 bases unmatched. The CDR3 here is CASLPSGTGGRGYTF. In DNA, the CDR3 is TGTGCCAGTTTACCTTCCGGGACAGGGGGTCGCGGCTACACCTTC.

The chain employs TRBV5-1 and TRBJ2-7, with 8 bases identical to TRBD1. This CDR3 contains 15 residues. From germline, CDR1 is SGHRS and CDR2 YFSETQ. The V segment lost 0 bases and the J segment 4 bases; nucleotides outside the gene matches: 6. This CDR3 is CASSLGQGRPYEQYF. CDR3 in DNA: TGCGCCAGCAGCTTGGGACAGGGGAGACCATACGAGCAGTACTTC. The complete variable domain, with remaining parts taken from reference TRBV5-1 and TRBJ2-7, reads KAGVTQTPRYLIKTRGQQVTLSCSPISGHRSVSWYQQTPGQGLQFLFEYFSETQRNKGNFPGRFSGRQFSNSRSEMNVSTLELGDSALYLCASSLGQGRPYEQYFGPGTRLTVT.

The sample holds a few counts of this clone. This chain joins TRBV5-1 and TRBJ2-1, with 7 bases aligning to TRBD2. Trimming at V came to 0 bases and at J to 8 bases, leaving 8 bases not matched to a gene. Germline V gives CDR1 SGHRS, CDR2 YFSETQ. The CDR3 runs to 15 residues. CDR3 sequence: CASSLVESGEHEQFF. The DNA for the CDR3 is TGCGCCAGCAGCTTGGTTGAAAGCGGGGAACATGAGCAGTTCTTC.

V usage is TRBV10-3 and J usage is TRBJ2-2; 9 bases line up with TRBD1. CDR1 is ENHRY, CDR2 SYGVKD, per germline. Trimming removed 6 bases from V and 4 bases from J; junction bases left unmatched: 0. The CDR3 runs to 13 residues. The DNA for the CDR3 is TGTGCCATCAGGACAGGGGGCACCGGGGAGCTGTTTTTT. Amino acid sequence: CAIRTGGTGELFF.